What follows are 32 T cell receptor beta chains derived from one specimen sequenced in a study of T cells after yellow fever vaccination. TCRdb re-analysed the 5' RACE reads in MiXCR, keeping a single row per CDR3 protein. This sample yields fewer than 350,000 distinct CDR3 sequences, of which around 4.5% are seen a single time; just under 20% belongs to the top ten. The specimen was PBMCs, collected 15 days after the yellow fever booster vaccination. The receptors shown here come from a man between 18 and 29 years old who received the YFV17D yellow fever vaccine.

The gene calls are TRBV5-1 and TRBJ2-1; 11 positions match TRBD2. This CDR3 spans 18 amino acids. The V segment lost 8 bases and the J segment 0 bases; nucleotides outside the gene matches: 13. Looked up from germline, CDR1 is SGHRS and CDR2 is YFSETQ. The CDR3 coding sequence is TGCGCCAGTGCCGGGACTAGCGGTCTTCTAGACTCCTACAATGAGCAGTTCTTC. Translating gives CASAGTSGLLDSYNEQFF.

This clonotype appeared many times. The chain links TRBV20-1 to TRBJ2-7, with D possibly being TRBD2 (6 bases). The CDR3 loop spans 14 amino acids. Germline CDR1 DFQATT, CDR2 SNEGSKA (reference sequence). With 5 bases removed from V and 3 bases from J, the gap between germline ends came to 17 bases. The CDR3 bases are TGCAGTGCTGCCCTGAGTCGGGGGAGCTACGAGCAGTACTTC. It codes for CSAALSRGSYEQYF.

In this sample, this clonotype turned up a few times. V usage is TRBV10-3 and J usage is TRBJ1-3; D is perhaps TRBD1 (5 bases). The length of the CDR3 is 14 residues. The germline V gene encodes CDR1 ENHRY and CDR2 SYGVKD. Trimming stripped 10 bases from V and 0 bases from J, with 13 bases between. The CDR3, as DNA: TGTGCCACCGATACAGGCTACTCTGGAAACACCATATATTTT. Protein product: CATDTGYSGNTIYF.

This clonotype was picked up many times. The J gene is TRBJ1-2, the V gene TRBV12-3 or TRBV12-4, with D possibly matching TRBD1 (5 bases). This CDR3 region has 13 residues. V was trimmed by 5 bases and J by 4 bases, leaving 11 bases between them. The DNA of the CDR3 is TGTGCCAGCAGTGCTGTGGGGGGCTATGGCTACACCTTC. Protein product: CASSAVGGYGYTF.

This clonotype was counted a few times. This chain joins TRBV3-1 and TRBJ2-1; TRBD2 agrees at 8 bases. V was clipped by 3 bases and J by 1 base; unmatched bases: 2. This CDR3 region has 15 residues. The germline V gene has CDR1 LGHDT and CDR2 YNNKEL (reference sequence). CDR3 in amino acids: CASSHSGRSYNEQFF. CDR3 DNA: TGTGCCAGCAGCCACAGCGGGAGATCCTACAATGAGCAGTTCTTC.

This clonotype was recorded at least ten times. The V gene is TRBV5-1, the J gene TRBJ2-7, with TRBD1 identical over 7 bases. Germline CDR1 is SGHRS and CDR2 is YFSETQ. This CDR3 has 15 amino acids. V was clipped by 3 bases and J by 7 bases; unmatched bases: 13. The CDR3 loop is CASSSQGESGGEQYF. CDR3 DNA: TGCGCCAGCAGCTCCCAAGGGGAGTCAGGGGGAGAGCAGTACTTC.

V and J are TRBV15 and TRBJ2-5; D not resolved. With 9 bases removed from V and 0 bases from J, the gap between germline ends came to 17 bases. Germline assignment: CDR1 LNHNV and CDR2 YYDKDF (reference sequence). The CDR3 has 15 residues. CDR3 bases: TGTGCCACAAGCCCGGTTGGGCGGTACCAAGAGACCCAGTACTTC. Amino acids: CATSPVGRYQETQYF.

V and J are TRBV20-1 and TRBJ1-2; D remains ambiguous. Germline CDR1 and CDR2: DFQATT and SNEGSKA (reference sequence). The CDR3 loop spans 10 amino acids. V was clipped by 3 bases and J by 6 bases, with 5 bases between them. The CDR3 nucleotides read TGCAGTGCTAGTCCAGATGGCTACACCTTC. Translating it yields CSASPDGYTF.

This chain links TRBV5-1 with TRBJ2-1, with D possibly being TRBD1 (6 bases). CDR1 is SGHRS and CDR2 is YFSETQ in the germline V gene. V was clipped by 4 bases and J by 0 bases, with 11 bases between them. This CDR3 contains 15 residues. This CDR3 reads CASSEQGSSYNEQFF. The CDR3 DNA is TGCGCCAGCAGCGAACAGGGCAGCTCCTACAATGAGCAGTTCTTC. Full variable domain (missing parts from reference TRBV5-1 and TRBJ2-1): KAGVTQTPRYLIKTRGQQVTLSCSPISGHRSVSWYQQTPGQGLQFLFEYFSETQRNKGNFPGRFSGRQFSNSRSEMNVSTLELGDSALYLCASSEQGSSYNEQFFGPGTRLTVL.

In its sample, this clonotype was seen many times. V gene TRBV6-1 combines with J gene TRBJ2-2, with D possibly TRBD2 on 6 matching bases. Germline V CDR1 and CDR2: MNHNS, SASEGT. This CDR3 has 15 residues. Trimming shortened V by 5 bases and J by 1 base, and 11 bases separated the two germline ends. This chain's CDR3 is CASSPGTLNTGELFF. CDR3 sequence (DNA): TGTGCCAGCAGTCCCGGGACTTTGAACACCGGGGAGCTGTTTTTT.

This clonotype has at least ten counts. The J gene is TRBJ2-2, the V gene TRBV20-1; TRBD1 matches 9 bases. V lost 4 bases and J lost 5; bases outside the gene matches: 5. The CDR3 covers 14 residues. The germline V gene encodes CDR1 DFQATT and CDR2 SNEGSKA (reference sequence). CDR3 in amino acids: CSAIRQGGTGELFF. In DNA, the CDR3 is TGCAGTGCTATTAGACAGGGGGGGACCGGGGAGCTGTTTTTT.

This clonotype was counted a few times. J is TRBJ2-3 and V is TRBV4-2; D is perhaps TRBD2 (5 bases). The CDR3 sequence is 13 residues long. Germline lookup yields CDR1 LGHNA and CDR2 YNFKEQ. Trimming removed 4 bases from V and 5 bases from J, with 10 bases in between. CDR3 protein: CASSRAGKDTQYF. The CDR3 DNA reads TGTGCCAGCAGCCGGGCGGGTAAAGATACGCAGTATTTT.

In this sample, this clonotype turned up a few times. The gene calls are TRBV15 and TRBJ2-1, with 8 bases aligning to TRBD2. The CDR3 extends over 16 amino acids. The junction had 8 bases not matched to a gene; V was cut back by 4 bases and J by 3 bases. From germline, CDR1 is LNHNV and CDR2 YYDKDF (reference sequence). CDR3 loop: CATSTLLSGGYNEQFF. CDR3 DNA: TGTGCCACCAGCACCCTGCTCAGCGGGGGCTACAATGAGCAGTTCTTC. Supplemented by reference TRBV15 and TRBJ2-1, the full variable domain reads DAMVIQNPRYQVTQFGKPVTLSCSQTLNHNVMYWYQQKSSQAPKLLFHYYDKDFNNEADTPDNFQSRRPNTSFCFLDIRSPGLGDTAMYLCATSTLLSGGYNEQFFGPGTRLTVL.

This clonotype turned up a few times. The CDR3 region has the DNA TGCGCCAGCAGCTCACCTAAGGAGGATGGCTACACCTTC. Translating it yields CASSSPKEDGYTF. The chain has TRBV5-1 and TRBJ1-2, with D unclear. In germline, CDR1 is SGHRS, CDR2 YFSETQ. The V end lost 3 bases, the J end lost 6 bases, and 12 bases lay between the germline ends. This CDR3 contains 13 residues.

CDR3 sequence reads: CASSPRETGENSPLHF. In nucleotides, the CDR3 is TGTGCCAGCAGCCCCCGCGAGACAGGAGAGAATTCACCCCTCCACTTT. The genes are TRBV7-9 and TRBJ1-6, with D maybe TRBD1 (6 bases). Germline CDR1 is SEHNR and CDR2 is FQNEAQ (reference sequence). The CDR3 has 16 residues. Deletions cut 5 bases from V and 7 bases from J, with 18 bases between.

This clonotype appeared many times. The CDR3 spells CASSSGFDEQYF. As DNA, the CDR3 is TGTGCCAGCAGCTCCGGGTTTGACGAGCAGTACTTC. The rearrangement uses TRBV7-2 and TRBJ2-7; D not resolved. The CDR3 has 12 residues. Germline CDR1 is SGHTA and CDR2 is FQGNSA. V was clipped by 4 bases and J by 5 bases, with 9 bases between them.

In its sample, this clonotype was seen many times. The chain joins TRBV12-3 or TRBV12-4 to TRBJ2-3, with D perhaps TRBD1 or TRBD2 (6 bases each). Trimming took off 3 bases at V and 3 bases at J, with 13 bases between the two ends. CDR3 length: 15 residues. The CDR3 region is CASSFVGGGTDTQYF. DNA for the CDR3: TGTGCCAGCAGTTTTGTCGGGGGCGGTACAGATACGCAGTATTTT.

Many counts were recorded for this clonotype. The chain has TRBV5-1 and TRBJ1-1; D not certain. CDR1 SGHRS and CDR2 YFSETQ come from the germline V gene. V gave up 0 bases and J gave up 0 bases, with 9 bases separating them. The CDR3 runs to 15 residues. The CDR3 coding sequence is TGCGCCAGCAGCTTGGCTACAGCACTGAACACTGAAGCTTTCTTT. It codes for CASSLATALNTEAFF.

This chain uses TRBV7-2 with TRBJ2-7; 7 bases agree with TRBD1. The V gene's germline CDR1 is SGHTA and CDR2 FQGNSA. V lost 5 bases and J lost 1; bases outside the gene matches: 5. The CDR3 sequence is 14 residues long. This CDR3 is CASSRDSQSYEQYV. The CDR3 DNA reads TGTGCCAGCAGCCGGGACAGCCAATCCTACGAGCAGTACGTC.

This clonotype was recorded many times. V and J are TRBV6-1 and TRBJ1-5; 10 bases map to TRBD1. Germline V gene sequence: CDR1 MNHNS, CDR2 SASEGT. After removal of 10 bases from V and 5 bases from J, the junction contained 5 bases not matched to a gene. The CDR3 loop spans 13 amino acids. The CDR3 region is CATLGQGYQPQHF. The CDR3 region has the DNA TGTGCCACCCTGGGACAGGGGTATCAGCCCCAGCATTTT.

This clonotype was observed at least ten times. CDR3 sequence reads: CASSTRGQGHGELFF. CDR3 in DNA: TGTGCCAGCAGCACCAGGGGACAGGGGCACGGGGAGCTGTTTTTT. The chain uses TRBV7-2 and TRBJ2-2, with 10 bases lining up with TRBD1. The germline V gene has CDR1 SGHTA and CDR2 FQGNSA. CDR3 size: 15 residues. J lost 7 bases, V lost 5 bases, and 7 bases had no gene match. The whole variable domain, filled in from reference TRBV7-2 and TRBJ2-2, reads GAGVSQSPSNKVTEKGKDVELRCDPISGHTALYWYRQSLGQGLEFLIYFQGNSAPDKSGLPSDRFSAERTGGSVSTLTIQRTQQEDSAVYLCASSTRGQGHGELFFGEGSRLTVL.

This rearrangement joins TRBV29-1 to TRBJ1-2; no clear D. The CDR3 is 10 residues long. V lost 7 bases and J 7 bases, leaving 10 bases between the germline ends. Germline lookup yields CDR1 SQVTM and CDR2 ANQGSEA. The chain's CDR3 is CSADGVGYTF. Here the CDR3 DNA reads TGCAGCGCCGACGGGGTTGGCTACACCTTC. The full variable domain, in which reference TRBV29-1 and TRBJ1-2 provide the parts outside the CDR3, is SAVISQKPSRDICQRGTSLTIQCQVDSQVTMMFWYRQQPGQSLTLIATANQGSEATYESGFVIDKFPISRPNLTFSTLTVSNMSPEDSSIYLCSADGVGYTFGSGTRLTVV.

This clonotype was detected ten times or more. This chain joins TRBV6-5 and TRBJ2-7; 9 bases line up with TRBD1. V trimming: 7 bases; J trimming: 4 bases; junction bases outside the gene matches: 11. Germline-derived CDR1 and CDR2 are MNHEY and SVGAGI. CDR3 length equals 15 residues. Here the CDR3 DNA reads TGTGCCAGCAAAAACAGGGGGCGAGGTACTTACGAGCAGTACTTC. Amino acid sequence: CASKNRGRGTYEQYF.

V and J are TRBV5-1 and TRBJ2-2; no clear D. The V end lost 4 bases, the J end lost 3 bases, and 10 bases lay between the germline ends. Germline V gene sequence: CDR1 SGHRS, CDR2 YFSETQ. The CDR3 has 14 amino acids. The CDR3 sequence is CASSPGPDTGELFF. The CDR3 DNA reads TGCGCCAGCAGCCCGGGCCCGGACACCGGGGAGCTGTTTTTT. Supplemented by reference TRBV5-1 and TRBJ2-2, the full variable domain reads KAGVTQTPRYLIKTRGQQVTLSCSPISGHRSVSWYQQTPGQGLQFLFEYFSETQRNKGNFPGRFSGRQFSNSRSEMNVSTLELGDSALYLCASSPGPDTGELFFGEGSRLTVL.

The V and J genes are TRBV7-2 and TRBJ1-1; D call uncertain. The CDR3 loop spans 15 amino acids. V lost 5 bases and J 4 bases, leaving 17 bases between the germline ends. Germline V lookup: CDR1 SGHTA, CDR2 FQGNSA. CDR3 nucleotide sequence: TGTGCCAGCAGCCCCACACGAATGGCGGTCACTGAAGCTTTCTTT. The encoded protein is CASSPTRMAVTEAFF. Full variable domain (outside the CDR3, taken from reference TRBV7-2 and TRBJ1-1): GAGVSQSPSNKVTEKGKDVELRCDPISGHTALYWYRQSLGQGLEFLIYFQGNSAPDKSGLPSDRFSAERTGGSVSTLTIQRTQQEDSAVYLCASSPTRMAVTEAFFGQGTRLTVV.

Only a few counts were recorded for this clonotype. The chain carries TRBV7-9 and TRBJ1-6; D is ambiguous. V gave up 5 bases and J gave up 5 bases, with 13 bases separating them. Germline V CDR1 and CDR2: SEHNR, FQNEAQ (reference sequence). This CDR3 is built from 15 residues. The CDR3 nucleotides are TGTGCCAGCAGCCCTAGGCGGGGAAATAATTCACCCCTCCACTTT. Its protein product is CASSPRRGNNSPLHF.

This sequence joins TRBV18 and TRBJ1-6, with TRBD1 identical over 11 bases. Germline V gene sequence: CDR1 KGHSH, CDR2 LQKENI. The CDR3 totals 17 residues. The trim removed 2 bases at V and 10 bases at J, leaving 10 bases unmatched. CDR3 bases: TGTGCCAGCTCACCAGGTTGGACAGGGGGCGCCCGATCACCCCTCCACTTT. Translation: CASSPGWTGGARSPLHF. The full variable domain, rest sourced from reference TRBV18 and TRBJ1-6, is NAGVMQNPRHLVRRRGQEARLRCSPMKGHSHVYWYRQLPEEGLKFMVYLQKENIIDESGMPKERFSAEFPKEGPSILRIQQVVRGDSAAYFCASSPGWTGGARSPLHFGNGTRLTVT.

V gene TRBV2 combines with J gene TRBJ2-7; possibly TRBD2 for D (6 bases). Germline-derived CDR1 and CDR2 are SNHLY and FYNNEI. The V and J ends lost 3 bases and 1 base respectively, with 7 bases between them. The CDR3 has 13 residues. The CDR3 nucleotides are TGTGCCAGCAGTGACGGGACTTCCTACGAGCAGTACGTC. This codes for CASSDGTSYEQYV.

V gene TRBV7-3 combines with J gene TRBJ1-1; D possibly corresponds to TRBD1 (6 bases). The germline gives CDR1 SGHTA, CDR2 FQGTGA. V lost 5 bases and J 1 base, leaving 11 bases between the germline ends. CDR3 length equals 14 residues. This chain's CDR3 is CASSGGGPNTEAFF. CDR3 DNA sequence: TGTGCCAGCAGCGGGGGGGGGCCGAACACTGAAGCTTTCTTT. Full variable domain (remainder filled in from reference TRBV7-3 and TRBJ1-1): GAGVSQTPSNKVTEKGKYVELRCDPISGHTALYWYRQSLGQGPEFLIYFQGTGAADDSGLPNDRFFAVRPEGSVSTLKIQRTERGDSAVYLCASSGGGPNTEAFFGQGTRLTVV.

There are many counts of this clonotype. The CDR3: CASSPRVRTQYF. In DNA form, the CDR3 reads TGTGCCAGCAGCCCAAGAGTCCGTACGCAGTATTTT. V is TRBV6-6 and J is TRBJ2-3; no reliable D call. CDR1 is MNHNY and CDR2 is SVGAGI in the germline V gene (reference sequence). V was shortened by 6 bases and J by 8 bases, with 12 bases between the two germline ends. The CDR3 length is 12 residues.

This clonotype came up many times. The chain employs TRBV7-9 and TRBJ2-5; D gene ambiguous. Per germline, CDR1 SEHNR and CDR2 FQNEAQ (reference sequence). V was shortened by 4 bases and J by 2 bases, with 11 bases between the two germline ends. CDR3 length equals 14 residues. The CDR3 loop is CASSYWALQETQYF. In nucleotides, the CDR3 is TGTGCCAGCAGCTACTGGGCTTTACAAGAGACCCAGTACTTC.

This sequence joins TRBV12-3 or TRBV12-4 and TRBJ1-5; 12 bases fit TRBD1. This CDR3 contains 18 residues. V lost 5 bases, J lost 2 bases, and 10 bases stayed unmatched. This chain's CDR3 is CASSLGTGGLDGNQPQHF. The CDR3 nucleotides read TGTGCCAGCAGTCTCGGGACAGGGGGCTTGGACGGCAATCAGCCCCAGCATTTT.